This is a list of T cell receptor beta chains from one sample in a study of T cell repertoires in cytomegalovirus infection. A single record per CDR3 protein comes from TCRdb applying MiXCR to the reads. The sample yields fewer than 550,000 distinct CDR3 sequences, about 11% seen once. The sample consisted of PBMCs. The receptor set was obtained from a human donor in good health (CMV status not recorded). Some clones in this sample may be carry-over from other donors' samples. CDR3s include the opening cysteine and the closing phenylalanine or tryptophan. Each record gives: D gene, clone size, J gene, V gene, CDR3 DNA, CDR3 protein. The D gene is left open where the match is weak. Rows give clone size only sometimes, using once, few, many, or a class for an expanded clone.

>TRBD1|many|TRBJ1-2|TRBV28
TGTGCCAGCAGCCCCCCGGGACAGAGTCCCAACTATGGCTACACCTTC
CASSPPGQSPNYGYTF
>NA|few|TRBJ2-7|TRBV2
TGTGCCAGCAGGGGTGGGCATTTTGAGGAGCAGTACTTC
CASRGGHFEEQYF
>NA|few|TRBJ2-7|TRBV5-4
TGTGCCAGCAGCTCGGGGACGGCGGGCTCCTACGAGCAGTACTTC
CASSSGTAGSYEQYF
>TRBD2|many|TRBJ2-3|TRBV4-2
TGTGCCAGCAGCCAGGAACTAGCGGGGGACACAGATACGCAGTATTTT
CASSQELAGDTDTQYF
>NA|many|TRBJ2-7|TRBV7-2
TGTGCCAGCAGCGTCACCCGGGACCGGTTCTACGAGCAGTACTTC
CASSVTRDRFYEQYF
>TRBD1|many|TRBJ2-5|TRBV9
TGTGCCAGCAGCGCTCAGACAGGGAGCCAAGAGACCCAGTACTTC
CASSAQTGSQETQYF
>TRBD2|many|TRBJ2-1|TRBV10-3
TGTGCCATCAGTGAGTCGACCGGGACTAGCGGGGTCAATGAGCAGTTCTTC
CAISESTGTSGVNEQFF
>NA|NA|TRBJ2-5|TRBV30
TGTGCCTGGAGCGATGAGACCCAGTACTTC
CAWSDETQYF
>TRBD2|NA|TRBJ2-7|TRBV24-1
TGTGCCACCAGTGACCCTGGACTAGCGGGAGGCTACGAGCAGTACTTC
CATSDPGLAGGYEQYF
>NA|once|TRBJ2-1|TRBV7-7
TGTGCTAGCAGCTTGCAGACTAGTGGTGAGCAGTTCTTC
CASSLQTSGEQFF
>NA|few|TRBJ2-5|TRBV2
TGTGCCGGACGACATCCGTACCAAGAGACCCAGTACTTC
CAGRHPYQETQYF
>NA|many|TRBJ1-5|TRBV2
TGTGCCAGCAGTGAAAGGCAGGGAGAGGGAAGCAATCAGCCCCAGCATTTT
CASSERQGEGSNQPQHF
>NA|NA|TRBJ2-3|TRBV5-6
TGTGCCAGCAGCCCTCTGGGGCCCGGTACGCAGTATTTT
CASSPLGPGTQYF
>NA|NA|TRBJ1-6|TRBV2
TGTGCCAGCACCAGGTTGGAGAATTCACCCCTCCACTTT
CASTRLENSPLHF
>TRBD1|few|TRBJ2-7|TRBV2
TGTGCCAGCAGCGACAGGGGCCAATACTACGAGCAGTACTTC
CASSDRGQYYEQYF
>NA|many|TRBJ1-3|TRBV7-9
TGTGCCAGCAGCTTAACCATCTCTGGAAACACCATATATTTT
CASSLTISGNTIYF
>NA|many|TRBJ1-5|TRBV19
TGTGCCAGTAGTCAACGTGGCGGCATGGCCCAGCATTTT
CASSQRGGMAQHF
>NA|many|TRBJ2-2|TRBV5-6
TGTGCCAGCAGTGGGGGCGTAGGTACCGGGGAGCTGTTTTTT
CASSGGVGTGELFF
>NA|many|TRBJ1-1|TRBV6-5
TGTGCCAGCAGTTACTCGGAACAGAACACTGAAGCTTTCTTT
CASSYSEQNTEAFF
>TRBD1|many|TRBJ1-1|TRBV7-3
TGTGCCAGCAGCCCAATCGGGACAGCGAACACTGAAGCTTTCTTT
CASSPIGTANTEAFF
>TRBD2|many|TRBJ2-2|TRBV12-3/TRBV12-4
TGTGCCAGCAGTGCCCTAGCGGAGGGAACTAACACCGGGGAGCTGTTTTTT
CASSALAEGTNTGELFF
>NA|many|TRBJ1-1|TRBV20-1
TGCAGTGCTAGAGATCGTGGGCACTTGAACACTGAAGCTTTCTTT
CSARDRGHLNTEAFF
>NA|many|TRBJ2-2|TRBV28
TGTGCCAGCATGAGGGCCGGGGAGCTGTTTTTT
CASMRAGELFF
>NA|NA|TRBJ2-7|TRBV10-3
TGTGCCATCAGCACAGGCCCAGCAGGGTCCTACGAGCAGTACTTC
CAISTGPAGSYEQYF
>TRBD2|many|TRBJ2-5|TRBV28
TGTGCCAGCGCCAAACTAGCGGGACGGGAGACCCAGTACTTC
CASAKLAGRETQYF
>TRBD1|few|TRBJ2-3|TRBV2
TGTGCCAGCAGGGTACAGGGGACAGATACGCAGTATTTT
CASRVQGTDTQYF
>NA|many|TRBJ1-4|TRBV7-3
TGTGCCAGCAGCTCGGGACACCGAAATGAAAAACTGTTTTTT
CASSSGHRNEKLFF
>NA|many|TRBJ1-2|TRBV19
TGTGCCAGTAGTATTGATGGGGCGAACTATGGCTACACCTTC
CASSIDGANYGYTF
>NA|many|TRBJ2-3|TRBV11-2
TGTGCCAGCAGCTTAGGGGGCGATGCCACAGATACGCAGTATTTT
CASSLGGDATDTQYF
>NA|few|TRBJ1-2|TRBV28
TGTGCCAGCATCAAGGGGGGGGACGTCACCTTC
CASIKGGDVTF
>NA|many|TRBJ1-2|TRBV7-2
TGTGCCAGCAGCTTAGCGGGGGCAGGGAACTATGGCTACACCTTC
CASSLAGAGNYGYTF
>NA|NA|TRBJ2-6|TRBV5-3
TGTGCCAGCAGCTTGGGAGGACGGAGCTCTGGGGCCAACGTCCTGACTTTC
CASSLGGRSSGANVLTF
>NA|many|TRBJ2-7|TRBV7-2
TGTGCCAGCAGCTTAGTACCCCAGGGTTACGAGCAGTACTTC
CASSLVPQGYEQYF
>NA|many|TRBJ2-7|TRBV7-2
TGTGCCAGCAGCTTAGCGGGGGGGCACGAGCAGTACTTC
CASSLAGGHEQYF
>NA|many|TRBJ2-7|TRBV6-5
TGTGCCAGCAGTTACGGGACTGGCAGCCACGAGCAGTACTTC
CASSYGTGSHEQYF
>NA|NA|TRBJ2-2|TRBV18
TGTGCCAGCTCACCCTACCAGGAGAACACCGGGGAGCTGTTTTTT
CASSPYQENTGELFF
>NA|NA|TRBJ2-5|TRBV6-2/TRBV6-3
TGTGCCAGCAGTTACTCCGAGGAAGAGACCCAGTACTTC
CASSYSEEETQYF
>NA|many|TRBJ2-5|TRBV5-5
TGTGCCAGCACCGATCAGTTGGGGCTCCTTCCCCAAGAGACCCAGTACTTC
CASTDQLGLLPQETQYF
>NA|many|TRBJ2-1|TRBV11-2
TGTGCCAGCAGCTTAGACTCGCTCCGATACAATGAGCAGTTCTTC
CASSLDSLRYNEQFF
>NA|NA|TRBJ2-2|TRBV5-4
TGTGCCAGCAGCTTGGAGGGAGAAGTAGCCGGGGAGCTGTTTTTT
CASSLEGEVAGELFF
>TRBD2|many|TRBJ2-5|TRBV7-2
TGTGCCAGCATCCCCGGGCGACTAGCGGGACTGGAGACCCAGTACTTC
CASIPGRLAGLETQYF
>TRBD1|many|TRBJ2-3|TRBV5-4
TGTGCCAGCAGCGGGACAGGGCCCAGAGTTTTAGATACGCAGTATTTT
CASSGTGPRVLDTQYF
>TRBD1|few|TRBJ1-1|TRBV28
TGTGCCAGCAACAGGGGAGGGGAGACTGAAGCTTTCTTT
CASNRGGETEAFF
>TRBD1|few|TRBJ1-2|TRBV20-1
TGCAGTGCTAAAGGACAGGGGGCTAACTATGGCTACACCTTC
CSAKGQGANYGYTF
>TRBD2|NA|TRBJ2-3|TRBV14
TGTGCCAGCAGCCAAGAGGCGGGAGGGCTAGATACGCAGTATTTT
CASSQEAGGLDTQYF
>TRBD1|NA|TRBJ2-1|TRBV2
TGTGCCAGCAGACGGCCCCGACAGGGGGGGTACAATGAGCAGTTCTTC
CASRRPRQGGYNEQFF
>TRBD1|few|TRBJ2-1|TRBV6-5
TGTGCCAGCAGCCCCGGACAGGGACCCTCCTACAATGAGCAGTTCTTC
CASSPGQGPSYNEQFF